The present T cell receptor beta chain was sequenced within a study of OX40 agonist ivuxolimab in advanced cancers. Looking at the study overall: Patients received ivuxolimab, an agonistic anti-OX40 (CD134) antibody. Therapy given before enrollment (anti-PD-1, anti-PD-L1 or anti-CTLA-4) was allowed, and 35% to 45% had some. One patient with hepatocellular carcinoma and two with cutaneous melanoma, three in all, had partial responses.

From germline, CDR1 is SGHTA and CDR2 FQGNSA. With 2 bases clipped from V and 0 bases from J, the junction kept 7 bases outside the gene matches. The CDR3 is 19 amino acids. Generated by immunoSEQ multiplex PCR, the TCRdb table keeps only in-frame clones and is missing some. Among some 54,000 clones, more than 65% were seen once, and the ten largest hold approximately 6.8%. The clonotype comes from an adult with an advanced solid tumor such as melanoma, head and neck, liver or kidney cancer. The rearrangement links TRBV7-2 to TRBJ2-3, with 14 bases that match TRBD2. The input for sequencing was CD4+ or CD8+ T cells sorted from blood, taken in a trial of the OX40 agonist ivuxolimab. CDR3 residues: CASSLRTSGGIPSTDTQYF. For the CDR3, the DNA is TGTGCCAGCAGCTTACGGACTAGCGGGGGGATCCCTAGCACAGATACGCAGTATTTT.